Given below is one T cell receptor (beta chain) in context. The antigen is undetermined. The missing conserved phenylalanine or tryptophan at the end of this CDR3 makes a read error likely. The data were taken from a study of cytomegalovirus exposure and HLA in healthy donors. General study results and limits: Some V segments, including TRBV6-2 and TRBV6-3, were excluded as indistinguishable. Later, TCR association rates were found to vary by HLA locus, highest for DRB1 and lowest for HLA-C. Later on, analysis showed that most CMV-associated TCR beta chains appeared to be HLA-restricted.

Participants comprised healthy donors of bone marrow. Germline CDR1 SGHAT, CDR2 FQNNGV. This CDR3 spans 17 amino acids. The ends lost 5 bases at V and 8 bases at J; junction bases unmatched: 12. In the PCR, 60 Vbeta and 13 Jbeta primers were used. Assay used: immunoSEQ multiplex PCR; TCRdb lists only in-frame clones, some missing. The data hold 150,000 to 200,000 clones, with about 80% observed a single time. This clonotype was sampled from a young man in good health and CMV-seropositive. This rearrangement joins TRBV11-2 to TRBJ1-6; 10 bases align to TRBD1. The sample comprised PBMCs. CDR3 sequence: CASSPFLRTGGDSPLHL. Here the CDR3 DNA reads TGTGCCAGCAGCCCTTTTCTCCGGACAGGGGGTGATTCACCCCTCCACCTT.